Below, one T cell receptor beta chain is given with its context. Antigen: not known. Germline CDR1 LNHDA, CDR2 SQIVND (reference sequence). This CDR3 is 15 amino acids long. The ends lost 7 bases at V and 4 bases at J; junction bases unmatched: 10. The source of the sample is a study of cytomegalovirus exposure and HLA in healthy donors. Here immunoSEQ multiplex PCR was the method, and the copy in TCRdb shows in-frame clones only, minus some. This sample carries tens of thousands of clones, 85% to 95% of them seen once, and the ten largest clones take 0.65% to 0.7%. Study results and limitations: The study recorded more than 150 TCR beta chains that were cytomegalovirus-associated. It was confirmed in vitro that a few of the CMV-associated chains were specific for CMV antigens.

The chain employs TRBV19 and TRBJ1-2, with 9 bases identical to TRBD1. The TCR originated in a man between 18 and 35 years old in good health and CMV-seronegative. The specimen was PBMCs. As DNA, the CDR3 is TGTGCCAGTACCCCGGACAGGGGACGACTCTATGGCTACACCTTC. Its translation is CASTPDRGRLYGYTF.